These 29 T cell receptor beta chains were all obtained from the same sample, sequenced in a study of cytomegalovirus exposure and HLA in healthy donors. Both 60 Vbeta primers and 13 Jbeta primers went into the PCR. The table came from immunoSEQ multiplex PCR; TCRdb's copy has only in-frame clones and leaves some out. The table has around 150,000 clones, about four fifths seen once. The specimen sequenced was PBMCs. These receptors all stem from a woman in her 30s in good health and CMV-seropositive.

The chain recombines TRBV29-1 with TRBJ2-3; D perhaps matches TRBD2 (5 bases). The CDR3 has 13 residues. Germline V gene data show CDR1 as SQVTM and CDR2 as ANQGSEA. Between the trimmed V and J ends, which lost 4 bases and 6 bases, there was a span of 14 bases. CDR3 residues: CSVGGSLADTQYF. The CDR3 DNA reads TGCAGCGTTGGGGGTTCATTAGCGGATACGCAGTATTTT.

V and J are TRBV19 and TRBJ1-2, with 9 bases that match TRBD1. The CDR3 runs 14 residues. Germline assignment: CDR1 LNHDA and CDR2 SQIVND (reference sequence). The junction had 5 bases not matched to a gene; V was cut back by 5 bases and J by 4 bases. The CDR3 loop is CASSVLQGAYGYTF. The CDR3, as DNA: TGTGCCAGTAGTGTTCTACAGGGGGCCTATGGCTACACCTTC.

J is TRBJ1-2 and V is TRBV5-6, with D maybe TRBD1 (6 bases). V gave up 0 bases and J gave up 1 base, with 7 bases separating them. The CDR3 runs to 14 residues. Germline values: CDR1 SGHDT, CDR2 YYEEEE. CDR3 residues: CASSLDRVNYGYTF. The CDR3 DNA sequence: TGTGCCAGCAGCTTGGACAGGGTTAACTATGGCTACACCTTC.

The V gene is TRBV19, the J gene TRBJ1-2; no reliable D call. Germline CDR1 reads LNHDA; CDR2 reads SQIVND (reference sequence). Trimming removed 3 bases from V and 5 bases from J, with 13 bases in between. This CDR3 has 14 residues. CDR3 sequence: CASSMRRFIYGYTF. The CDR3 DNA sequence: TGTGCCAGTAGTATGCGGCGATTTATTTATGGCTACACCTTC.

This chain uses TRBV5-1 with TRBJ2-3; 9 bases are shared with TRBD2. The CDR3 runs 15 residues. V was pared by 2 bases and J by 2 bases, with 3 bases of the junction left unmatched. CDR1 and CDR2 from the germline V gene are SGHRS and YFSETQ. CDR3 loop: CASSFASGDTDTQYF. CDR3 sequence (DNA): TGCGCCAGCAGCTTTGCTAGCGGGGACACAGATACGCAGTATTTT.

The genes are TRBV25-1 and TRBJ1-2; no reliable D call. The CDR3 is made up of 11 amino acids. Germline V lookup: CDR1 MGHDK, CDR2 SYGVNS. Trimming took 8 bases from V and 9 from J, leaving 13 bases between them. CDR3 amino acids: CASLGGPSYTF. The CDR3 region has the DNA TGTGCCAGCTTGGGCGGGCCAAGCTACACCTTC.

The V call is TRBV4-3, the J call TRBJ2-1; no clear D. Germline-derived CDR1 and CDR2 are LGHNA and YSLEER. This CDR3 region has 16 residues. V was cut by 0 bases and J by 0 bases, with 9 bases left in between. In DNA, the CDR3 is TGCGCCAGCAGCCAAGATTTCCCGAGCTCCTACAATGAGCAGTTCTTC. It encodes CASSQDFPSSYNEQFF.

This chain joins TRBV9 and TRBJ2-5; 9 bases are a match to TRBD2. Germline V gene lookup returns CDR1 SGDLS and CDR2 YYNGEE. With V trimmed by 0 bases and J by 4 bases, 4 bases remained unmatched. The CDR3 runs 15 residues. CDR3 sequence: CASSVEAGGRETQYF. CDR3 nucleotide sequence: TGTGCCAGCAGCGTAGAGGCGGGGGGGCGAGAGACCCAGTACTTC.

The rearrangement links TRBV5-1 to TRBJ2-5; D may be TRBD2 (7 bases). Germline CDR1 and CDR2: SGHRS and YFSETQ. Trimming shortened V by 0 bases and J by 5 bases, and 20 bases separated the two germline ends. This CDR3 contains 17 residues. The CDR3 DNA is TGCGCCAGCAGCTTGGCTCTGCGGGGCGGGGGCCAGGAGACCCAGTACTTC. This translates into CASSLALRGGGQETQYF.

V usage is TRBV9 and J usage is TRBJ1-2, with D possibly matching TRBD1 (6 bases). The CDR3 loop spans 15 amino acids. V lost 4 bases and J 5 bases, leaving 18 bases between the germline ends. Germline V CDR1 and CDR2: SGDLS, YYNGEE. The CDR3 region has the DNA TGTGCCAGCAGCCCCAACCGGACAGAGCCTTATGGCTACACCTTC. Translation: CASSPNRTEPYGYTF.

J is TRBJ2-2 and V is TRBV4-2; possible D gene TRBD2, 6 bases. V dropped 0 bases and J dropped 6 bases, with 17 bases sitting between them. CDR3 size: 17 residues. The germline CDR1 and CDR2 sequences are LGHNA and YNFKEQ. CDR3 in amino acids: CASSQDGGIGLSGELFF. DNA of the CDR3: TGTGCCAGCAGCCAAGATGGGGGGATCGGATTGTCCGGGGAGCTGTTTTTT.

The table lists this clone with a few counts. V and J are TRBV5-1 and TRBJ2-5; a weak D match, TRBD2 (5 bases). Trimming removed 2 bases from V and 5 bases from J, with 16 bases in between. CDR3 length: 15 residues. CDR1 SGHRS and CDR2 YFSETQ come from the germline V gene. The CDR3 sequence: CASSFQRADGETQYF. CDR3 DNA: TGCGCCAGCAGCTTTCAGAGGGCGGACGGGGAGACCCAGTACTTC.

The chain couples TRBV5-4 to TRBJ1-2; 7 bases are a match to TRBD1. This CDR3 spans 14 amino acids. J lost 7 bases, V lost 2 bases, and 8 bases had no gene match. Germline CDR1 is SGHNT and CDR2 is YYREEE (reference sequence). In DNA, the CDR3 is TGTGCCAGCAGCTTTCTAGGTAGGACAGGTGGCTACACCTTC. Translation: CASSFLGRTGGYTF. Full variable domain (outside the CDR3, taken from reference TRBV5-4 and TRBJ1-2): ETGVTQSPTHLIKTRGQQVTLRCSSQSGHNTVSWYQQALGQGPQFIFQYYREEENGRGNFPPRFSGLQFPNYSSELNVNALELDDSALYLCASSFLGRTGGYTFGSGTRLTVV.

This rearrangement joins TRBV7-9 to TRBJ2-1; a possible D gene is TRBD2 (5 bases). V lost 0 bases and J 4 bases, leaving 13 bases between the germline ends. In germline, CDR1 is SEHNR, CDR2 FQNEAQ (reference sequence). This CDR3 has 16 amino acids. CDR3 region: CASSLAGRDNYNEQFF. The CDR3 nucleotides are TGTGCCAGCAGCTTAGCGGGGAGAGATAATTACAATGAGCAGTTCTTC.

The chain links TRBV28 to TRBJ1-5; 9 nucleotides match TRBD1. Losses at the gene ends were 7 bases for V and 3 bases for J; bases not matched to a gene: 7. Germline CDR1 and CDR2: MDHEN and SYDVKM. This CDR3 region has 15 residues. CDR3 sequence (DNA): TGTGCCAGCATCCCCAGGACAGGGGACAATCAGCCCCAGCATTTT. This codes for CASIPRTGDNQPQHF. The full variable domain, rest sourced from reference TRBV28 and TRBJ1-5, is DVKVTQSSRYLVKRTGEKVFLECVQDMDHENMFWYRQDPGLGLRLIYFSYDVKMKEKGDIPEGYSVSREKKERFSLILESASTNQTSMYLCASIPRTGDNQPQHFGDGTRLSIL.

This sequence joins TRBV6-5 and TRBJ2-2; 7 bases are shared with TRBD1. The CDR3 has 15 residues. V was pared by 4 bases and J by 4 bases, with 6 bases of the junction left unmatched. Per germline, CDR1 MNHEY and CDR2 SVGAGI. CDR3: CASSWTGHPTGELFF. The CDR3 DNA follows: TGTGCCAGCAGTTGGACAGGACATCCCACCGGGGAGCTGTTTTTT.

The chain joins TRBV7-2 to TRBJ2-3; 14 bases are a match to TRBD2. The V gene's germline CDR1 is SGHTA and CDR2 FQGNSA. The CDR3 consists of 15 residues. With V trimmed by 11 bases and J by 4 bases, 8 bases remained unmatched. This CDR3 reads CASTRTSGGPDTQYF. The DNA for the CDR3 is TGTGCCTCTACACGGACTAGCGGGGGGCCAGATACGCAGTATTTT.

The rearrangement uses TRBV13 and TRBJ2-7; 7 bases fit TRBD1. Germline-derived CDR1 and CDR2 are PRHDT and FYEKMQ (reference sequence). The CDR3 is 15 residues long. After removal of 5 bases from V and 0 bases from J, the junction contained 7 bases not matched to a gene. In DNA form, the CDR3 reads TGTGCCAGCAGCCATAACCGGGACAGCTCCTACGAGCAGTACTTC. It is translated as CASSHNRDSSYEQYF.

The rearrangement uses TRBV28 and TRBJ1-2, with D possibly being TRBD1 (6 bases). Germline-derived CDR1 and CDR2 are MDHEN and SYDVKM. V lost 4 bases, J lost 4 bases, and 22 bases lay in between. The CDR3 is 17 residues long. The CDR3 loop reads CASSSHNPAQGLYGYTF. The CDR3 nucleotides read TGTGCCAGCAGTTCACACAACCCCGCCCAGGGGCTCTATGGCTACACCTTC.

The V call is TRBV6-6, the J call TRBJ1-1, with TRBD1 matching over 7 bases. CDR1 and CDR2 (germline): MNHNY, SVGAGI (reference sequence). The CDR3 runs to 15 residues. The junction had 3 bases not matched to a gene; V was cut back by 0 bases and J by 2 bases. The CDR3 coding sequence is TGTGCCAGCAGTTACTCGGGACAGTTTAACACTGAAGCTTTCTTT. Translation gives CASSYSGQFNTEAFF.

The chain uses TRBV2 and TRBJ1-1; TRBD1 matches 8 bases. The length of the CDR3 is 11 residues. With 7 bases clipped from V and 11 bases from J, the junction kept 6 bases outside the gene matches. Germline V gene sequence: CDR1 SNHLY, CDR2 FYNNEI. CDR3: CASNTQGEAFF. The CDR3 region has the DNA TGTGCCAGCAATACACAGGGGGAGGCTTTCTTT.

The rearrangement links TRBV29-1 to TRBJ1-2; no firm D call. The germline gives CDR1 SQVTM, CDR2 ANQGSEA. V was pared by 0 bases and J by 7 bases, with 9 bases between. This CDR3 region has 12 residues. CDR3 nucleotide sequence: TGCAGCGTTGAAGAGGAGGGTCGTGGCTACACCTTC. Its protein product is CSVEEEGRGYTF.

This chain connects TRBV6-5 to TRBJ2-5; 8 bases are a match to TRBD2. The J call is doubtful: the DNA matches TRBJ2-7 better. The CDR3 has 15 amino acids. Looked up from germline, CDR1 is MNHEY and CDR2 is SVGAGI. The CDR3, as DNA: TGTGCCAGCAGTTACTTTGGGACTAGCTCCTACGAGCAGTACTTC. It yields the protein CASSYFGTSSYEQYF.

The chain combines TRBV7-4 with TRBJ2-1; TRBD1 is a possible D gene (5 bases). Trimming took 2 bases from V and 4 from J, leaving 9 bases between them. The CDR3 is 14 amino acids. CDR1 is SGHVT and CDR2 is SQSDAQ in the germline V gene. CDR3 region: CASSLQGKYNEQFF. CDR3 DNA: TGTGCCAGCAGCTTACAGGGAAAGTACAATGAGCAGTTCTTC.

The chain combines TRBV7-2 with TRBJ2-7; D gene uncertain. The CDR3 is 15 amino acids. CDR1 SGHTA and CDR2 FQGNSA come from the germline V gene. The V and J ends lost 5 bases and 1 base respectively, with 15 bases between them. For the CDR3, the DNA is TGTGCCAGCAGCCCCGTTGGAGTTTCTTCCTACGAGCAGTACTTC. This codes for CASSPVGVSSYEQYF.

The V call is TRBV6-1, the J call TRBJ1-5; D is uncertain. V lost 4 bases and J 4 bases, leaving 14 bases between the germline ends. CDR1 and CDR2 (germline): MNHNS, SASEGT. This CDR3 has 15 amino acids. CDR3 loop: CASSGWREINQPQHF. DNA for the CDR3: TGTGCCAGCAGTGGTTGGAGGGAGATTAATCAGCCCCAGCATTTT.

This clone has just a few counts. This chain joins TRBV1 and TRBJ2-5; no DNA check was done on the table's D call, TRBD2. TRBV1 is designated a pseudogene. CDR3 size: 13 residues. In nucleotides, the CDR3 is TGCACCAGCAGCCCAGGACTCCCGGAGACCCAGTACTTC. Translation gives CTSSPGLPETQYF.

The chain combines TRBV29-1 with TRBJ1-5; TRBD1 agrees at 8 bases. Germline V gene sequence: CDR1 SQVTM, CDR2 ANQGSEA. The CDR3 has 12 residues. Trimming took 6 bases from V and 5 from J; bases not matched to a gene: 3. CDR3 protein: CSVGQVDQPQHF. The CDR3, as DNA: TGCAGCGTGGGACAGGTAGATCAGCCCCAGCATTTT.

The CDR3 nucleotides are TGTGCCATCAGTGACGCGAAGGGGATGAACACTGAAGCTTTCTTT. Its translation is CAISDAKGMNTEAFF. This chain connects TRBV10-3 to TRBJ1-1, with a tentative D call TRBD1 (5 bases). This CDR3 has 15 residues. Germline V gene data show CDR1 as ENHRY and CDR2 as SYGVKD. Trimming shortened V by 3 bases and J by 0 bases, and 11 bases separated the two germline ends.